This TCR beta chain was recorded in a study of tumor-infiltrating lymphocytes in localized non-small cell lung cancer. Some clones are missing from TCRdb's copy, which holds only in-frame ones; the method was immunoSEQ multiplex PCR. The data contain around 17,000 clones, more than 60% of them singletons. This clone appeared once. CDR3 length equals 19 residues. The ends were cut back, 5 bases at V and 2 bases at J, with 22 bases in the middle. The germline V gene has CDR1 MDHEN and CDR2 SYDVKM. Input material: lung tumor tissue. This receptor was taken from a human donor with non-small cell lung cancer. The V gene is TRBV28, the J gene TRBJ2-6, with a possible D match to TRBD1 (5 bases). DNA of the CDR3: TGTGCCAGCAGTCGCCAGGACGGACACTTGATTACTGGGGCCAACGTCCTGACTTTC. This codes for CASSRQDGHLITGANVLTF.